The TCR beta chain described here comes from a study of blood T cell repertoires in COVID-19. Only in-frame clones appear in the TCRdb table, and some are missing; sequencing was by immunoSEQ multiplex PCR. Counted here are about 230,000 clones, less than 85% occurring once; the ten biggest clones make up about 2.5%. This CDR3 region has 15 residues. Germline CDR1 and CDR2: MNHNY and SVGAGI (reference sequence). The germline V and J ends were trimmed by 0 bases and 4 bases, with 12 bases remaining between them. The sequencing sample was made of peripheral blood. The sequence came from a woman in her 70s with active or convalescent COVID-19. The V call is TRBV6-6, the J call TRBJ2-5, with D perhaps TRBD2 (6 bases). CDR3 bases: TGTGCCAGCAGTTACTCGAACGGGGGAGGAGAGACCCAGTACTTC. Its protein is CASSYSNGGGETQYF.